Detailed here is one T cell receptor (beta chain). This sample was included in a study of cytomegalovirus exposure and HLA in healthy donors. The PCR used 60 Vbeta and 13 Jbeta primers. TCRdb's table, derived via immunoSEQ multiplex PCR, lists solely in-frame clones and lacks some. The top ten clones hold more than 3.5% of a sample with 100,000 to 150,000 clones, about 80% of them seen once. Per germline, CDR1 MDHEN and CDR2 SYDVKM. The CDR3 spans 13 residues. The trim removed 7 bases at V and 7 bases at J, leaving 9 bases unmatched. The chain combines TRBV28 with TRBJ1-1; 7 bases fit TRBD1. The TCR sequence derives from a woman in her forties in good health and CMV-seropositive. The sequencing input was PBMCs. For the CDR3, the DNA is TGTGCCAGCATACCAGGACAGGCGGGTGAAGCTTTCTTT. Translating gives CASIPGQAGEAFF. Full variable domain (missing parts from reference TRBV28 and TRBJ1-1): DVKVTQSSRYLVKRTGEKVFLECVQDMDHENMFWYRQDPGLGLRLIYFSYDVKMKEKGDIPEGYSVSREKKERFSLILESASTNQTSMYLCASIPGQAGEAFFGQGTRLTVV.